This T cell receptor (beta chain) appears in the sequencing data of a study of T cells in Graves' hyperthyroidism and ophthalmopathy. The study's findings and limits: The model made its ophthalmopathy prediction, and onset followed a median about 6 months later.

Regarding this clonotype: Its antigen remains unidentified.

The CDR3 contains 16 residues. The J segment lost 5 bases and the V segment lost 3 bases, leaving 4 bases of the junction unmatched. CDR1 is SGHTA, CDR2 FQGTGA, per germline. The authors took PBMCs from 10 ml fresh peripheral blood. Amplified regions were TCR beta CDR3 sequences from RNA transcripts. The primer set for the first-round RT-PCR of the TCR CDR3 was HTBI. Each CDR3 protein gets one entry after TCRdb re-called the multiplex PCR reads with MiXCR. Among fewer than 650,000 distinct CDR3 sequences listed, 13% to 15% were seen once. The source is a woman younger than 30 with Graves' ophthalmopathy. Sequenced sample: blood. The chain uses TRBV7-3 and TRBJ2-1; 13 positions match TRBD2. The CDR3 bases are TGTGCCAGCAGCTTGGGACTAGCGGGAAACCACAATGAGCAGTTCTTC. The encoded protein is CASSLGLAGNHNEQFF.